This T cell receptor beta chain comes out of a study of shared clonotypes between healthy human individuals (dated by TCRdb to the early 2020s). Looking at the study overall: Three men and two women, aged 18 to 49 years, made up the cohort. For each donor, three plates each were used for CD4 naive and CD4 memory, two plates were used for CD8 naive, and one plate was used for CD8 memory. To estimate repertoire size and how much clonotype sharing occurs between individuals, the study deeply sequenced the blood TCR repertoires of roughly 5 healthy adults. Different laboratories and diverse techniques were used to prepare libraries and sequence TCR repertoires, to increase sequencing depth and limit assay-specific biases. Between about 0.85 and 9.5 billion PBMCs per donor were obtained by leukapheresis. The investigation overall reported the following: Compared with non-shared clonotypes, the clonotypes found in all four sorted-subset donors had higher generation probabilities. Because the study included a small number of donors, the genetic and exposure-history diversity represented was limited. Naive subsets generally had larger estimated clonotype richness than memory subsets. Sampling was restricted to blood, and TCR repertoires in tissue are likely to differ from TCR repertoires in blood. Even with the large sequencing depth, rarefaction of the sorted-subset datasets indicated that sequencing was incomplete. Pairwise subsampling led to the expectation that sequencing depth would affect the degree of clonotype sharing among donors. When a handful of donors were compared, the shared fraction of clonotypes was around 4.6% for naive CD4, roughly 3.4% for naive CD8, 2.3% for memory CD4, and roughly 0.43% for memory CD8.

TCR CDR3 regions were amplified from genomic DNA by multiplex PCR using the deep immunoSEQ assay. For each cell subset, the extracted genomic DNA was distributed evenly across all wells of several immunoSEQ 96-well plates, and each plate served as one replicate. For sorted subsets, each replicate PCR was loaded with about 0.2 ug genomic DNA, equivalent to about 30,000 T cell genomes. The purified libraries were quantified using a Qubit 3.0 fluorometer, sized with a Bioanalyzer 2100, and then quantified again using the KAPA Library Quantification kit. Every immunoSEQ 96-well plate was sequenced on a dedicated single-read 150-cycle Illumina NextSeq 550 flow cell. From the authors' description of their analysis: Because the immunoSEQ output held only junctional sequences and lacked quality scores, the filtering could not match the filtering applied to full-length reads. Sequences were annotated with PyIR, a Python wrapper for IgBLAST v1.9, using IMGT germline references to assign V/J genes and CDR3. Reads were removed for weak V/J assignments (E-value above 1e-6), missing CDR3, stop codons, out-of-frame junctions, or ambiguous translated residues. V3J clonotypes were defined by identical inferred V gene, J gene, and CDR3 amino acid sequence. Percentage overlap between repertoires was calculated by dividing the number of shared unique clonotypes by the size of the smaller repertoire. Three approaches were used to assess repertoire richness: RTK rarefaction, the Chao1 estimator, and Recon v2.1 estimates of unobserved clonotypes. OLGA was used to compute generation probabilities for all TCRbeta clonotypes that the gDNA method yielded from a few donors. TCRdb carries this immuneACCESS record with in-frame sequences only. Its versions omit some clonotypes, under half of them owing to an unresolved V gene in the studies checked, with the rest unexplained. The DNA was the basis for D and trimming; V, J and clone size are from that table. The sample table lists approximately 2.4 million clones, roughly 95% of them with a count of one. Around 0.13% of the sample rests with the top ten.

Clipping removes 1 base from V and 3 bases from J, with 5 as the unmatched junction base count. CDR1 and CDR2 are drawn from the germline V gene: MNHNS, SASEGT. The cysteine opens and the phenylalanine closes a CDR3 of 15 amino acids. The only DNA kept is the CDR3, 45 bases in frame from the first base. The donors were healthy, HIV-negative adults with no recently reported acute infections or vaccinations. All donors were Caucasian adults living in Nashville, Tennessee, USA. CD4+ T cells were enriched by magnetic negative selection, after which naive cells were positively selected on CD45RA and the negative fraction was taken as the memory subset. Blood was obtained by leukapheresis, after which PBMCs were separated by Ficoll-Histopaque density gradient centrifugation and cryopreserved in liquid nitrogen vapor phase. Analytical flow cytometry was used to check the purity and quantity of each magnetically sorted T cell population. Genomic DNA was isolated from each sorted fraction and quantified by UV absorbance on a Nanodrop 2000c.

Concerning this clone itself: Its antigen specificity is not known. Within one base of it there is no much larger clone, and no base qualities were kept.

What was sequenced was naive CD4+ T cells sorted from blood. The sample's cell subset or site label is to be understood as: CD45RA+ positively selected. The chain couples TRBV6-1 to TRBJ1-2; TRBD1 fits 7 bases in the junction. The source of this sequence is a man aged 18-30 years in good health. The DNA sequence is TGTGCCAGCAGTGAAGAGGCAGGGGGTCACTATGGCTACACCTTC. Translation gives CASSEEAGGHYGYTF.